The 11 T cell receptor beta chains given below trace back to one sample, sequenced in a study of T-cell reconstitution after alpha-beta-depleted transplantation in children. Molecular barcoding with unique molecular identifiers was used for the TCRbeta library. Each CDR3 protein is one row after TCRdb ran MiXCR on the PCR reads. The top ten hold 9.5% to 13% of the sample, which has 250,000 to 400,000 distinct CDR3 sequences, around 20% seen once. The sequenced sample was PBMCs, mostly from graft donor cells, obtained 180 days after TCRalphabeta/CD19-depleted stem cell transplant. Receptors were obtained from a male patient under 18 who had a stem cell transplant for acute lymphoblastic leukemia, so the T cells may come from the graft donor.

This clonotype was picked up a small number of times. The chain combines TRBV7-8 with TRBJ2-5; 9 bases map to TRBD2. J gave up 5 bases and V 3 bases, and 16 bases lay outside the gene matches. Germline-derived CDR1 and CDR2 are SGHVS and FQNEAQ. The CDR3 length is 18 residues. DNA for the CDR3: TGTGCCAGCAGCTTGGGGAGCCTAGCGGGAAGTCCGCAGGAGACCCAGTACTTC. Protein sequence: CASSLGSLAGSPQETQYF.

This chain joins TRBV5-1 and TRBJ2-2; 9 bases line up with TRBD1. The V and J ends lost 4 bases and 7 bases, in that order; junction bases with no gene match: 8. Germline V CDR1 and CDR2: SGHRS, YFSETQ. This CDR3 contains 15 residues. CDR3 loop: CASSPGTGFNGELFF. As DNA, the CDR3 is TGCGCCAGCAGCCCCGGGACAGGGTTTAACGGGGAGCTGTTTTTT. The variable domain in full, completed from reference TRBV5-1 and TRBJ2-2, reads KAGVTQTPRYLIKTRGQQVTLSCSPISGHRSVSWYQQTPGQGLQFLFEYFSETQRNKGNFPGRFSGRQFSNSRSEMNVSTLELGDSALYLCASSPGTGFNGELFFGEGSRLTVL.

The rearrangement joins TRBV25-1 to TRBJ2-5; either TRBD1 or TRBD2 may supply D (5 bases each). CDR3 length: 13 residues. The V end lost 7 bases, the J end lost 5 bases, and 14 bases lay between the germline ends. Germline V gene sequence: CDR1 MGHDK, CDR2 SYGVNS. The CDR3 nucleotides read TGTGCCAGCACAGCAGGGTGGAGGGAGACCCAGTACTTC. Its protein is CASTAGWRETQYF.

This clonotype was detected a few times. This sequence joins TRBV28 and TRBJ1-4, with 11 bases lining up with TRBD1. Trimming cost V 5 bases and J 7 bases; bases outside gene matches: 9. Per the germline V gene, CDR1 is MDHEN and CDR2 is SYDVKM. The CDR3 is 16 residues long. DNA of the CDR3: TGTGCCAGCAGTGTCCGGGACAGGGGGAGTAGTGAAAAACTGTTTTTT. This gives the protein CASSVRDRGSSEKLFF.

V gene TRBV9 combines with J gene TRBJ1-1, with TRBD1 as a possible D gene (5 bases). This CDR3 comprises 13 residues. CDR1 is SGDLS, CDR2 YYNGEE, per germline. The V gene lost 0 bases and the J gene lost 6 bases, with 9 bases spanning the gap. The CDR3 region has the DNA TGTGCCAGCAGCGTAGGGGGGAGTCCTGAAGCTTTCTTT. Its translation: CASSVGGSPEAFF.

The chain combines TRBV12-3 or TRBV12-4 with TRBJ2-5; D call uncertain. This CDR3 contains 13 residues. The ends were cut back, 6 bases at V and 5 bases at J, with 13 bases in the middle. CDR3 sequence: CASSRVLWETQYF. In DNA, the CDR3 is TGTGCCAGCAGCCGGGTCCTCTGGGAGACCCAGTACTTC.

This clonotype was counted once. The CDR3 DNA reads TGTGCCAGCAGCCGCCTCTTCAGGGGAGGTCCCAAAAACATTCAGTACTTC. It yields the protein CASSRLFRGGPKNIQYF. The V and J genes are TRBV12-3 or TRBV12-4 and TRBJ2-4; TRBD1 or TRBD2 may be the D gene (6 bases each). The CDR3 has 17 residues. V lost 6 bases and J 2 bases, leaving 20 bases between the germline ends.

V gene TRBV5-1 combines with J gene TRBJ2-3; 9 bases are shared with TRBD1. Germline trimming cut 2 bases from V and 2 bases from J; bases unmatched to any gene: 9. Germline V CDR1 and CDR2: SGHRS, YFSETQ. There are 17 residues in the CDR3. CDR3 nucleotide sequence: TGCGCCAGCAGCTTACCGCCGGGACAGGGCCCCACAGATACGCAGTATTTT. Translated: CASSLPPGQGPTDTQYF.

The chain couples TRBV29-1 to TRBJ2-1; D is perhaps TRBD2 (6 bases). The V end lost 0 bases, the J end lost 3 bases, and 18 bases lay between the germline ends. Germline V gene data show CDR1 as SQVTM and CDR2 as ANQGSEA. This CDR3 has 17 residues. The CDR3 DNA reads TGCAGCGTTGAAGATGCTGAGAGGGGACTCTTCTACAATGAGCAGTTCTTC. Translated: CSVEDAERGLFYNEQFF.

The chain employs TRBV18 and TRBJ2-7; a possible D gene is TRBD1 (7 bases). The germline V and J ends were trimmed by 2 bases and 6 bases, with 17 bases remaining between them. This CDR3 is built from 15 residues. Germline V gene sequence: CDR1 KGHSH, CDR2 LQKENI. This CDR3 is CASSPGSAGGGEQYF. Written as DNA, the CDR3 is TGTGCCAGCTCACCAGGGTCGGCAGGGGGAGGCGAGCAGTACTTC.

This clonotype was counted only a few times. The CDR3 nucleotides are TGTGCCAGCTCACGTTCTAGCGTGAAGGCAGATACGCAGTATTTT. Amino acid sequence: CASSRSSVKADTQYF. V and J are TRBV18 and TRBJ2-3, with D perhaps matching TRBD2 (6 bases). Trimming cost V 4 bases and J 4 bases, with 15 bases left between them. The germline V gene encodes CDR1 KGHSH and CDR2 LQKENI. This CDR3 is built from 15 residues.